This T cell receptor beta chain derives from a study of blood T cell repertoires in COVID-19. Study-level background: The samples span acute and convalescent COVID-19 from the United States, Italy and Spain. Sources were T cells, B-cell-depleted T cells, or PBMCs; the material itself was cDNA or gDNA.

Per the authors' pipeline: By means of reference gene primer amplification, nucleated cell counts were estimated. Libraries were prepared by immunoSEQ multiplex PCR; TCRdb keeps only in-frame clonotypes and omits some of them. The V and J calls and clone size are taken from that table; D and trimming were inferred from the DNA. The sample lists about 90,000 clones; roughly 80% were seen once. Germline V gives CDR1 KGHDR, CDR2 SFDVKD. V lost 4 bases and J 7 bases, leaving 10 bases between the germline ends. The CDR3 contains 13 residues. The material sequenced was peripheral blood. This clonotype originated in a man aged 55-75 years with acute or convalescent COVID-19. V gene TRBV24-1 combines with J gene TRBJ2-1, with D possibly TRBD1 on 6 matching bases. The CDR3 nucleotides are TGTGCCACCAGTGAAGGGGGTCGAAATGAGCAGTTCTTC. Translation: CATSEGGRNEQFF.